The subject of this entry is one T cell receptor beta chain. The entry originates in a study of neoadjuvant nivolumab and ipilimumab in lung cancer. CDR1 is MGHRA and CDR2 is YSYEKL in the germline V gene. V was clipped by 4 bases and J by 1 base; unmatched bases: 6. The CDR3 runs 15 residues. TCRdb's copy holds only in-frame clones and misses some; the assay was immunoSEQ multiplex PCR. Of approximately 9,000 clones in the sample, 84% were seen once. This chain links TRBV4-1 with TRBJ2-7; 8 nucleotides match TRBD2. The TCR was taken from an adult with non-small cell lung cancer. The source material was tumor tissue, sampled after neoadjuvant nivolumab, alone or with ipilimumab, at or shortly before surgery. The CDR3, as DNA: TGCGCCAGCAGCCCTAGCGGGTCCCTATCCTACGAGCAGTACTTC. Residues: CASSPSGSLSYEQYF.